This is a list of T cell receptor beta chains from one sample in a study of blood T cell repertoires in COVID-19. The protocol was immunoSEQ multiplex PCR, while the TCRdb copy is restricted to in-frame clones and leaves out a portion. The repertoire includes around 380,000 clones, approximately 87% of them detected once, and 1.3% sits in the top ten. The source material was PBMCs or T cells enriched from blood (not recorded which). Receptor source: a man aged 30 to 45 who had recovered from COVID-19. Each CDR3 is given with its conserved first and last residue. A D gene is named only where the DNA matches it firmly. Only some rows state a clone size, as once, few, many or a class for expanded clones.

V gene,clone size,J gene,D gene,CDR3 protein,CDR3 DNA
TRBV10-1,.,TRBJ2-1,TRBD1,CASSESGTGYNEQFF,TGCGCCAGCAGTGAGTCAGGGACAGGCTACAATGAGCAGTTCTTC
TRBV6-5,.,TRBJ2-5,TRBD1,CASSKTGVGETQYF,TGTGCCAGCAGTAAGACAGGGGTGGGAGAGACCCAGTACTTC
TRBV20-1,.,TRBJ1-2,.,CSARRRGETF,TGCAGTGCTAGAAGGCGCGGCGAGACCTTC
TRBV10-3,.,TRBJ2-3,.,CAINNGPDTQYF,TGTGCCATCAATAACGGTCCAGATACGCAGTATTTT
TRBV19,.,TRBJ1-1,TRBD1,CASQTGGSEAFF,TGTGCCAGCCAGACAGGGGGCTCTGAAGCTTTCTTT
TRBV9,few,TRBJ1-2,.,CASSPTGTPYGYTF,TGTGCCAGCAGCCCCACGGGGACACCCTATGGCTACACCTTC
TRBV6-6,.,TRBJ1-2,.,CASSRFPPGGVDYGYTF,TGTGCCAGCAGTCGTTTCCCCCCTGGCGGGGTTGACTATGGCTACACCTTC
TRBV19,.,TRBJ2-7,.,CASSPARGYEQYF,TGTGCCAGTAGTCCGGCCAGGGGATACGAGCAGTACTTC
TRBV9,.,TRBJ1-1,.,CASSVAGLNTEAFF,TGTGCCAGCAGCGTAGCTGGGCTGAACACTGAAGCTTTCTTT
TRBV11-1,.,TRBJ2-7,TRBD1,CASSLSGQASYEQYF,TGTGCCAGCAGCTTGTCGGGACAGGCCTCCTACGAGCAGTACTTC
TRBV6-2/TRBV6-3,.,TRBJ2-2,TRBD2,CASSQLAGGPGELFF,TGTGCCAGCAGTCAACTAGCGGGGGGGCCCGGGGAGCTGTTTTTT
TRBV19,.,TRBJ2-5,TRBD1,CASSLGTGAETQYF,TGTGCCAGTAGTTTGGGGACAGGGGCAGAGACCCAGTACTTC
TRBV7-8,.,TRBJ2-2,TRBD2,CASSSRTSGGAGELFF,TGTGCCAGCAGCTCCCGGACTAGCGGGGGGGCTGGGGAGCTGTTTTTT
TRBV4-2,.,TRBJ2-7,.,CASSRSRVGLSLEQYF,TGTGCCAGCAGCCGATCCCGGGTGGGACTCTCGTTAGAGCAGTACTTC
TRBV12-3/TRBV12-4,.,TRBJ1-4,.,CASSLSEKLFF,TGTGCCAGCAGTTTAAGCGAAAAACTGTTTTTT
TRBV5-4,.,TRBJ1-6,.,CASSLAGGNNNSPLHF,TGTGCCAGCAGCTTGGCCGGGGGTAACAATAATTCACCCCTCCACTTT
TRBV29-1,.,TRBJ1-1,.,CSVDSTEAFF,TGCAGCGTTGACAGTACTGAAGCTTTCTTT
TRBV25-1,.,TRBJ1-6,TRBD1,CASKRGQDAYNSPLHF,TGTGCCAGCAAGAGGGGACAGGACGCTTATAATTCACCCCTCCACTTT
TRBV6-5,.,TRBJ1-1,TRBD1,CASSYSRTGSTEAFF,TGTGCCAGCAGTTACTCGCGGACAGGGTCAACTGAAGCTTTCTTT
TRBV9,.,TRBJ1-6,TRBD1,CASSGRDSDNSPLHF,TGTGCCAGCAGCGGCCGGGACAGCGATAATTCACCCCTCCACTTT
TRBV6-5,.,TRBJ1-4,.,CASSFGGGREKLFF,TGTGCCAGCAGTTTTGGGGGGGGAAGGGAAAAACTGTTTTTT
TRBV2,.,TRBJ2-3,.,CASTRGSTDTQYF,TGTGCCAGCACACGAGGATCCACAGATACGCAGTATTTT
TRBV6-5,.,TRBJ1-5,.,CASSYGSGNNQPQHF,TGTGCCAGCAGTTACGGTTCAGGGAACAATCAGCCCCAGCATTTT
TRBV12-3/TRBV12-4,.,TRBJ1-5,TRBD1,CASSSTGGQPQHF,TGTGCCAGCAGTTCGACAGGGGGTCAGCCCCAGCATTTT
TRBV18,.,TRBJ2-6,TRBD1,CASSQTGALEGNVLTF,TGTGCCAGCTCACAAACAGGGGCCCTCGAAGGGAACGTCCTGACTTTC
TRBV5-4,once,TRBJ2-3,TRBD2,CASSLAELGGARDTQYF,TGTGCCAGCAGCTTGGCCGAGCTCGGGGGGGCCAGAGATACGCAGTATTTT
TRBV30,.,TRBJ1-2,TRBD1,CAWSYRGHFGYTF,TGTGCCTGGAGTTACAGGGGGCACTTTGGCTACACCTTC
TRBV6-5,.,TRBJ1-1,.,CASSFEATEAFF,TGTGCCAGCAGTTTTGAGGCGACTGAAGCTTTCTTT
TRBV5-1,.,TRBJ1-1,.,CASTPTGGRGTEAFF,TGCGCCAGCACCCCCACCGGGGGGCGAGGTACTGAAGCTTTCTTT
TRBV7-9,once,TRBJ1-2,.,CASSLTAVYGYTF,TGTGCCAGCAGCTTGACGGCGGTTTATGGCTACACCTTC
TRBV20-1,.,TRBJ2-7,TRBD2,CSASRSSGVTYEQYF,TGCAGTGCTAGTCGTTCTAGCGGGGTGACCTACGAGCAGTACTTC
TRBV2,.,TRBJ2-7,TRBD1,CASSLGQGAYEQYF,TGTGCCAGCAGCCTAGGACAGGGGGCATACGAGCAGTACTTC
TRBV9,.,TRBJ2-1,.,CASSAPSLGEQFF,TGTGCCAGCAGCGCCCCTAGCCTCGGTGAGCAGTTCTTC
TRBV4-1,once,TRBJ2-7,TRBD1,CASSHDRVREQYF,TGCGCCAGCAGCCATGACAGGGTGCGCGAGCAGTACTTC
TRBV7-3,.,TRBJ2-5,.,CASSRQDTETQYF,TGTGCCAGCAGCCGACAGGATACGGAGACCCAGTACTTC
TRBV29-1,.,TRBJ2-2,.,CSGGLSNTGELFF,TGCAGCGGCGGACTATCGAACACCGGGGAGCTGTTTTTT
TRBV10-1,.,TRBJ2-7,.,CASSEGLSYEQYF,TGCGCCAGCAGTGAGGGCCTTTCCTACGAGCAGTACTTC